Listed here are 21 T cell receptor beta chains from one sample, sequenced in a study of control samples from healthy donors and cancer patients. The protocol was immunoSEQ multiplex PCR, while the TCRdb copy is restricted to in-frame clones and leaves out a portion. Among 95,000 to 150,000 clones, 80% to 95% were seen once, and the ten largest hold approximately 0.57%. The sequencing sample was made of PBMCs. These receptors all come from a man aged 80 or over with head and neck cancer.

This chain uses TRBV3-1 (or the pseudogene TRBV3-2) with TRBJ2-3; 7 nucleotides line up with TRBD1. The CDR3 covers 15 residues. From germline, CDR1 is LGHDT and CDR2 YNNKEL (reference sequence). V lost 4 bases and J lost 3; bases outside the gene matches: 7. The CDR3 DNA reads TGTGCCAGCAGCCTTAGGACAGGACCTACAGATACGCAGTATTTT. Translated: CASSLRTGPTDTQYF.

The chain links TRBV7-2 to TRBJ1-5; D gene unclear. CDR3 length equals 15 residues. Germline V gives CDR1 SGHTA, CDR2 FQGNSA. V was trimmed by 5 bases and J by 1 base, leaving 12 bases between them. The CDR3 loop reads CASSPGGRSNQPQHF. The DNA for the CDR3 is TGTGCCAGCAGCCCGGGAGGTCGCAGCAATCAGCCCCAGCATTTT.

The count of this clone is one. The rearrangement uses TRBV10-1 and TRBJ1-6; 11 nucleotides match TRBD1. V lost 3 bases, J lost 8 bases, and 3 bases stayed unmatched. Germline CDR1 reads WNHNN; CDR2 reads SYGVQD (reference sequence). The CDR3 length is 15 residues. The CDR3 sequence: CASSEPGQGDSPLHF. The CDR3 DNA reads as TGCGCCAGCAGTGAACCGGGACAGGGGGATTCACCCCTCCACTTT.

The rearrangement uses TRBV5-1 and TRBJ1-2; the D gene is possibly TRBD1 (5 bases). This CDR3 has 14 amino acids. V lost 0 bases and J lost 3, with 9 bases in between. Germline assignment: CDR1 SGHRS and CDR2 YFSETQ. CDR3 region: CASSLGGNDYGYTF. The DNA of the CDR3 is TGCGCCAGCAGCTTGGGGGGGAACGACTATGGCTACACCTTC.

The chain combines TRBV2 with TRBJ2-5; 7 nucleotides agree with TRBD1. J gave up 2 bases and V 8 bases, and 5 bases lay outside the gene matches. Germline loops: CDR1 SNHLY, CDR2 FYNNEI. The CDR3 is 13 amino acids. CDR3 sequence reads: CASPTGLQETQYF. The CDR3 coding sequence is TGTGCCAGCCCGACAGGGTTACAAGAGACCCAGTACTTC.

The rearrangement joins TRBV13 to TRBJ1-1; 7 nucleotides align to TRBD1. The CDR3 has 15 residues. Germline V CDR1 and CDR2: PRHDT, FYEKMQ (reference sequence). V lost 1 base and J lost 5; bases outside the gene matches: 7. The CDR3 loop reads CASSLVAGGFTEAFF. CDR3 nucleotides: TGTGCCAGCAGCTTAGTGGCAGGGGGTTTTACTGAAGCTTTCTTT.

This sequence joins TRBV11-2 and TRBJ2-3; D is undetermined. V was pared by 5 bases and J by 7 bases, with 10 bases between. Per the germline V gene, CDR1 is SGHAT and CDR2 is FQNNGV. The CDR3 extends over 12 amino acids. In nucleotides, the CDR3 is TGTGCCAGCAGCCAGTGGGCCCATACGCAGTATTTT. Its translation is CASSQWAHTQYF.

The chain has TRBV6-5 and TRBJ2-7; D is undetermined. The CDR3 is 16 residues long. The ends were cut back, 2 bases at V and 3 bases at J, with 17 bases in the middle. Germline loops: CDR1 MNHEY, CDR2 SVGAGI. CDR3 in DNA: TGTGCCAGCAGTTACCTCTCTCGGACCGACTTCTACGAGCAGTACTTC. It codes for CASSYLSRTDFYEQYF.

This clone was recorded only once. The rearrangement uses TRBV5-1 and TRBJ1-4; no reliable D call. The CDR3 sequence is 15 residues long. Germline values: CDR1 SGHRS, CDR2 YFSETQ. Trimming removed 4 bases from V and 3 bases from J, with 13 bases in between. DNA for the CDR3: TGCGCCAGCAGCGGTATCGGTATGGCTAATGAAAAACTGTTTTTT. Protein sequence: CASSGIGMANEKLFF.

The CDR3 reads CASSSTGNYGYTF. The CDR3 DNA reads as TGTGCCAGTAGTTCTACAGGGAACTATGGCTACACCTTC. The chain uses TRBV19 and TRBJ1-2; D is possibly TRBD1 (6 bases). This CDR3 is built from 13 residues. V was clipped by 5 bases and J by 2 bases, with 9 bases between them. Germline assignment: CDR1 LNHDA and CDR2 SQIVND (reference sequence).

The V and J genes are TRBV6-1 and TRBJ1-1; D ambiguous. V was cut by 0 bases and J by 12 bases, with 11 bases left in between. The CDR3 extends over 12 amino acids. Germline assignment: CDR1 MNHNS and CDR2 SASEGT. The CDR3 region has the DNA TGTGCCAGCAGTGAAGCAGGAGGGAGTCCTTTCTTT. Amino acids: CASSEAGGSPFF.

J is TRBJ2-7 and V is TRBV7-2, with D possibly TRBD2 on 6 matching bases. There are 14 residues in the CDR3. V was clipped by 3 bases and J by 0 bases, with 9 bases between them. In germline, CDR1 is SGHTA, CDR2 FQGNSA. The CDR3 here is CASSLGGASYEQYF. CDR3 DNA sequence: TGTGCCAGCAGCTTGGGGGGAGCCTCCTACGAGCAGTACTTC.

V usage is TRBV7-6 and J usage is TRBJ2-1, with 8 nucleotides matching TRBD1. With V trimmed by 2 bases and J by 12 bases, 6 bases remained unmatched. The length of the CDR3 is 13 residues. Germline lookup yields CDR1 SGHVS and CDR2 FNYEAQ. CDR3 sequence reads: CASSLYRGQGQFF. DNA of the CDR3: TGTGCCAGCAGCTTATACCGTGGACAGGGGCAGTTCTTC.

This sequence joins TRBV7-9 and TRBJ2-1; no definite D call. Germline V CDR1 and CDR2: SEHNR, FQNEAQ (reference sequence). V lost 2 bases and J 0 bases, leaving 8 bases between the germline ends. The CDR3 spans 15 residues. CDR3 sequence (DNA): TGTGCCAGCAGCTTAAGGGAAACCTCCTACAATGAGCAGTTCTTC. Amino acid sequence: CASSLRETSYNEQFF.

V is TRBV19 and J is TRBJ1-2; 8 nucleotides align to TRBD1. The V gene end was trimmed by 4 bases and the J gene end by 6 bases; junction bases not matched to a gene: 13. This CDR3 is built from 16 residues. In germline, CDR1 is LNHDA, CDR2 SQIVND (reference sequence). The chain's CDR3 is CASSTLKQGGQDGYTF. The CDR3, as DNA: TGTGCCAGTAGTACACTGAAACAGGGGGGACAGGATGGCTACACCTTC. The whole variable domain, filled in from reference TRBV19 and TRBJ1-2, reads DGGITQSPKYLFRKEGQNVTLSCEQNLNHDAMYWYRQDPGQGLRLIYYSQIVNDFQKGDIAEGYSVSREKKESFPLTVTSAQKNPTAFYLCASSTLKQGGQDGYTFGSGTRLTVV.

This chain links TRBV7-8 with TRBJ1-3; 8 bases agree with TRBD1. Germline assignment: CDR1 SGHVS and CDR2 FQNEAQ. The J segment lost 0 bases and the V segment lost 2 bases, leaving 6 bases of the junction unmatched. The length of the CDR3 is 17 residues. The CDR3 DNA is TGTGCCAGCAGCTTAACTGACAGGGGATACTCTGGAAACACCATATATTTT. Protein sequence: CASSLTDRGYSGNTIYF.

Only a few counts were recorded for this clone. V gene TRBV16 combines with J gene TRBJ1-1; D is possibly TRBD1 (5 bases). CDR1 KGHSY and CDR2 FQNENV come from the germline V gene. The CDR3 sequence is 14 residues long. V was pared by 4 bases and J by 0 bases, with 9 bases between. CDR3 residues: CASSPGRMNTEAFF. CDR3 coding DNA: TGTGCCAGCAGCCCGGGACGGATGAACACTGAAGCTTTCTTT.

The V gene is TRBV6-5, the J gene TRBJ2-6; the D is unclear. The ends were cut back, 8 bases at V and 0 bases at J, with 8 bases in the middle. The CDR3 loop spans 14 amino acids. Germline loops: CDR1 MNHEY, CDR2 SVGAGI. The CDR3 spells CASGRNSGANVLTF. The CDR3 bases are TGTGCCAGCGGAAGAAACTCTGGGGCCAACGTCCTGACTTTC.

The chain combines TRBV5-4 with TRBJ2-3, with 8 positions matching TRBD1. The J segment lost 11 bases and the V segment lost 4 bases, leaving 6 bases of the junction unmatched. Germline CDR1 SGHNT, CDR2 YYREEE (reference sequence). There are 12 residues in the CDR3. The CDR3 is CASSHAGGEQYF. The CDR3 DNA sequence: TGTGCCAGCAGCCACGCAGGGGGCGAGCAGTATTTT.

CDR3 in amino acids: CASSFSGHQETQYF. The DNA for the CDR3 is TGTGCCAGCAGCTTTTCAGGGCACCAAGAGACCCAGTACTTC. The genes are TRBV5-6 and TRBJ2-5, with TRBD1 as a possible D gene (5 bases). CDR1 SGHDT and CDR2 YYEEEE come from the germline V gene. With 2 bases removed from V and 0 bases from J, the gap between germline ends came to 8 bases. The CDR3 consists of 14 residues.

The chain is built from TRBV18 and TRBJ2-2, with D possibly matching TRBD1 (6 bases). This CDR3 region has 16 residues. Germline V lookup: CDR1 KGHSH, CDR2 LQKENI. The ends were cut back, 4 bases at V and 3 bases at J, with 15 bases in the middle. The CDR3 region is CASSLPDSGYTGELFF. CDR3 DNA sequence: TGTGCCAGCTCACTACCGGACAGTGGGTACACCGGGGAGCTGTTTTTT.